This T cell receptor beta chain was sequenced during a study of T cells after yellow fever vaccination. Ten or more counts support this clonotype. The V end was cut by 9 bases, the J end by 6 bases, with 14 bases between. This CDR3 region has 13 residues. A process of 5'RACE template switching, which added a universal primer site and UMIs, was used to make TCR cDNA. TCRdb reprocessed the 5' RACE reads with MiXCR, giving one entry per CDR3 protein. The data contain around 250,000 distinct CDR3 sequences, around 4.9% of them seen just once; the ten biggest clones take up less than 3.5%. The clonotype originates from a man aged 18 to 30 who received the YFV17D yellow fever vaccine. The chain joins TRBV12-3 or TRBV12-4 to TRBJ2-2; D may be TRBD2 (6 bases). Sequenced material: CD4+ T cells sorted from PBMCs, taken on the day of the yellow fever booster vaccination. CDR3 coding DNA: TGTGCCAGTAGGGGTAGCGGAGCCGGGGAGCTGTTTTTT. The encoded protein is CASRGSGAGELFF.